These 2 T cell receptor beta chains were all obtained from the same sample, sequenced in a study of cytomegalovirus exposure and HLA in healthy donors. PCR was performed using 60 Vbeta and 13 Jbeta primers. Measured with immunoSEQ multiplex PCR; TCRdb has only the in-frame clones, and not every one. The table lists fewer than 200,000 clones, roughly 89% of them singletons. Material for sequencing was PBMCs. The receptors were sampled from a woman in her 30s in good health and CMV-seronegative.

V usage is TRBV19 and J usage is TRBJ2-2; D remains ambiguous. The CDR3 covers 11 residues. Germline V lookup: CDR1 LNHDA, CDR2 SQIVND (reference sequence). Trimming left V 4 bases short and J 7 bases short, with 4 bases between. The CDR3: CASSNYGELFF. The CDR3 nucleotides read TGTGCCAGTAGTAACTACGGGGAGCTGTTTTTT.

CDR3 nucleotide sequence: TGTGCCAGCAGCCGACTAGCGGGAGACGTAGATACGCAGTATTTT. It translates to CASSRLAGDVDTQYF. V and J are TRBV28 and TRBJ2-3; the match to TRBD2 covers 12 bases. Losses at the gene ends were 6 bases for V and 5 bases for J; bases not matched to a gene: 6. CDR3 size: 15 residues. Germline V CDR1 and CDR2: MDHEN, SYDVKM. Looking up the rest from reference TRBV28 and TRBJ2-3 gives the full variable domain: DVKVTQSSRYLVKRTGEKVFLECVQDMDHENMFWYRQDPGLGLRLIYFSYDVKMKEKGDIPEGYSVSREKKERFSLILESASTNQTSMYLCASSRLAGDVDTQYFGPGTRLTVL.